The 17 T cell receptor beta chains below were found in one sample sequenced in a study of T-cell reconstitution after alpha-beta-depleted transplantation in children. The authors prepared the TCRbeta library with unique molecular identifiers. TCRdb re-called the PCR reads with MiXCR, one entry per CDR3 protein. The sample has roughly 180,000 distinct CDR3 sequences, roughly 14% seen once. Sequencing was performed on PBMCs from the stem cell graft donor, taken from the stem cell graft. Receptors originate from a human donor who donated a stem cell graft to a child with acute lymphoblastic leukemia.

This clonotype has ten or more counts. The chain recombines TRBV11-2 with TRBJ1-1, with D tentatively TRBD1 (5 bases). CDR1 and CDR2 from the germline V gene are SGHAT and FQNNGV. The CDR3 is made up of 13 amino acids. Deletions cut 5 bases from V and 10 bases from J, with 17 bases between. The CDR3, as DNA: TGTGCCAGCAGCCGTCCTGCAGGGTCTGCAGCTTTCTTT. Translating gives CASSRPAGSAAFF. Variable domain in full (rest from reference TRBV11-2 and TRBJ1-1): EAGVAQSPRYKIIEKRQSVAFWCNPISGHATLYWYQQILGQGPKLLIQFQNNGVVDDSQLPKDRFSAERLKGVDSTLKIQPAKLEDSAVYLCASSRPAGSAAFFGQGTRLTVV.

This clonotype showed up many times. The chain is built from TRBV7-9 and TRBJ2-1, with 9 positions matching TRBD2. Germline V gives CDR1 SEHNR, CDR2 FQNEAQ (reference sequence). V dropped 3 bases and J dropped 8; count of bases not matched to a gene: 8. This CDR3 is built from 15 residues. The chain's CDR3 is CASSLVRIAGDEQFF. CDR3 bases: TGTGCCAGCAGCTTGGTGAGAATAGCGGGAGATGAGCAGTTCTTC. The whole variable domain, filled in from reference TRBV7-9 and TRBJ2-1, reads DTGVSQNPRHKITKRGQNVTFRCDPISEHNRLYWYRQTLGQGPEFLTYFQNEAQLEKSRLLSDRFSAERPKGSFSTLEIQRTEQGDSAMYLCASSLVRIAGDEQFFGPGTRLTVL.

With respect to this clonotype: Compared with germline, one end of the junction differs, possibly owing to a read error. This chain links TRBV2 with TRBJ2-7; tentatively, D is TRBD1 (7 bases). The germline V gene encodes CDR1 SNHLY and CDR2 FYNNEI. The CDR3 totals 14 residues. The DNA of the CDR3 is TGTGCCCGCAGCGATAGGACAGGAGGGTTCGAGCAGTACTTC. It is translated as CARSDRTGGFEQYF.

At least ten counts were recorded for this clonotype. The gene calls are TRBV10-3 and TRBJ2-7; D is perhaps TRBD1 or TRBD2 (7 bases each). CDR3 length: 16 amino acids. V was shortened by 0 bases and J by 7 bases, with 19 bases between the two germline ends. CDR1 and CDR2 (germline): ENHRY, SYGVKD. CDR3 amino acids: CAISESLTGEGKEQYF. Here the CDR3 DNA reads TGTGCCATCAGTGAGTCTCTTACAGGGGAGGGAAAAGAGCAGTACTTC.

J is TRBJ2-2 and V is TRBV30; D tentatively reads TRBD1 or TRBD2 (5 bases each). Per the germline V gene, CDR1 is GTSNPN and CDR2 is SVGIG (reference sequence). V shed 0 bases and J shed 6 bases, with 11 bases lying between them. This CDR3 has 14 residues. The CDR3 spells CAWSVGRGAGELFF. The CDR3 DNA reads TGTGCCTGGAGTGTAGGGAGAGGGGCCGGGGAGCTGTTTTTT.

This clonotype was seen ten or more times. This chain links TRBV28 with TRBJ2-7; tentatively, D is TRBD2 (6 bases). Germline V lookup: CDR1 MDHEN, CDR2 SYDVKM. Trimming left V 6 bases short and J 2 bases short, with 23 bases between. CDR3 size: 17 residues. The CDR3 nucleotides read TGTGCCAGCAGCCACTTCAGATACCGGGACTTTACCTACGAGCAGTACTTC. Translation gives CASSHFRYRDFTYEQYF.

In its sample, this clonotype was seen many times. The chain combines TRBV27 with TRBJ2-2; 14 nucleotides agree with TRBD2. Losses at the gene ends were 4 bases for V and 10 bases for J; bases not matched to a gene: 8. CDR1 and CDR2 (germline): MNHEY, SMNVEV (reference sequence). The CDR3 is made up of 16 amino acids. Here the CDR3 DNA reads TGTGCCAGCAGTTCTCCGGGACTAGCGGGAGTCGTGGAGCTGTTTTTT. This encodes CASSSPGLAGVVELFF.

The chain links TRBV7-2 to TRBJ2-5; perhaps TRBD2 as D (6 bases). Per the germline V gene, CDR1 is SGHTA and CDR2 is FQGNSA. V lost 1 base and J 5 bases, leaving 11 bases between the germline ends. The CDR3 has 14 residues. The CDR3 loop reads CASSLVAAGETQYF. DNA for the CDR3: TGTGCCAGCAGCTTAGTAGCGGCAGGGGAGACCCAGTACTTC.

This clonotype was counted only a few times. The junction and the germline gene differ at one end; a read error may be behind it. The genes are TRBV30 and TRBJ2-3; 11 positions match TRBD2. Germline-derived CDR1 and CDR2 are GTSNPN and SVGIG (reference sequence). This CDR3 is built from 18 residues. The CDR3 protein is CAQMYTSGSVIYGDTQYF. CDR3 DNA sequence: TGTGCCCAGATGTACACTAGCGGGAGTGTGATTTATGGAGATACGCAATATTTT. Complete variable domain (other parts from reference TRBV30 and TRBJ2-3): SQTIHQWPATLVQPVGSPLSLECTVEGTSNPNLYWYRQAAGRGLQLLFYSVGIGQISSEVPQNLSASRPQDRQFILSSKKLLLSDSGFYLCAQMYTSGSVIYGDTQYFGPGTRLTVL.

This rearrangement joins TRBV23-1 to TRBJ2-2, with unresolved D. TRBV23-1 has ORF status, its function being uncertain. The CDR3 is 15 amino acids. V lost 7 bases, J lost 4 bases, and 16 bases lay in between. CDR3 DNA sequence: TGCGCCAGCACTACCCGGAAGGCTTTCACCGGGGAGCTGTTTTTT. It translates to CASTTRKAFTGELFF.

This clonotype was counted at least ten times. V is TRBV6-5 and J is TRBJ2-4, with TRBD1 as a possible D gene (5 bases). The ends were cut back, 2 bases at V and 9 bases at J, with 5 bases in the middle. Germline loops: CDR1 MNHEY, CDR2 SVGAGI. The CDR3 has 11 amino acids. CDR3: CASSYRGIQYF. In DNA, the CDR3 is TGTGCCAGCAGTTACAGGGGCATTCAGTACTTC.

Ten or more counts support this clonotype. This chain uses TRBV4-1 with TRBJ2-5; no firm D call. The V end lost 0 bases, the J end lost 5 bases, and 13 bases lay between the germline ends. The germline CDR1 and CDR2 sequences are MGHRA and YSYEKL. This CDR3 has 15 residues. As DNA, the CDR3 is TGCGCCAGCAGCCAAGAGCGGCCGGCGTGGGAGACCCAGTACTTC. Its protein product is CASSQERPAWETQYF.

At least ten counts were recorded for this clonotype. The chain has TRBV7-2 and TRBJ2-7, with TRBD2 as a possible D gene (5 bases). Germline CDR1 is SGHTA and CDR2 is FQGNSA. This CDR3 is built from 13 residues. The V end lost 4 bases, the J end lost 5 bases, and 12 bases lay between the germline ends. The CDR3 region has the DNA TGTGCCAGCAGCTCCAGGACTGGGAACGAGCAGTACTTC. Its protein product is CASSSRTGNEQYF. The entire variable domain, with the rest obtained from reference TRBV7-2 and TRBJ2-7, is as follows: GAGVSQSPSNKVTEKGKDVELRCDPISGHTALYWYRQSLGQGLEFLIYFQGNSAPDKSGLPSDRFSAERTGGSVSTLTIQRTQQEDSAVYLCASSSRTGNEQYFGPGTRLTVT.

The CDR3 DNA follows: TGTGCCAGCAGTACCAAGACAGGGATCGGTCAGCCCCAGCATTTT. Translated, it gives CASSTKTGIGQPQHF. The J gene is TRBJ1-5, the V gene TRBV12-3 or TRBV12-4, with 7 bases matching TRBD1. The CDR3 totals 15 residues. J lost 6 bases, V lost 5 bases, and 10 bases had no gene match.

This clonotype was seen at least ten times. CDR3 nucleotide sequence: TGTGCCATCAGTGAAGGGCTCTCCTACAATGAGCAGTTCTTC. Its protein product is CAISEGLSYNEQFF. The chain combines TRBV10-3 with TRBJ2-1; no firm D call. CDR3 length: 14 amino acids. Trimming removed 3 bases at V and 0 bases at J, with 6 bases between. Germline loops: CDR1 ENHRY, CDR2 SYGVKD.

This clonotype was found many times. The chain recombines TRBV7-9 with TRBJ2-1, with D unresolved. V gave up 1 base and J gave up 6 bases, with 7 bases separating them. Looked up from germline, CDR1 is SEHNR and CDR2 is FQNEAQ (reference sequence). This CDR3 is built from 13 residues. CDR3 in DNA: TGTGCCAGCAGCTTAGATAGCAGCAATGAGCAGTTCTTC. This gives the protein CASSLDSSNEQFF.

The sample holds a few counts of this clonotype. The V and J genes are TRBV29-1 and TRBJ1-2; no clear D gene. CDR1 and CDR2 (germline): SQVTM, ANQGSEA. V gave up 4 bases and J gave up 2 bases, with 11 bases separating them. This CDR3 has 13 residues. CDR3 nucleotides: TGCAGCGTTGTGTCGACAAAGAACTATGGCTACACCTTC. Its protein product is CSVVSTKNYGYTF. Looking up the rest from reference TRBV29-1 and TRBJ1-2 gives the full variable domain: SAVISQKPSRDICQRGTSLTIQCQVDSQVTMMFWYRQQPGQSLTLIATANQGSEATYESGFVIDKFPISRPNLTFSTLTVSNMSPEDSSIYLCSVVSTKNYGYTFGSGTRLTVV.